A selection of T cell receptor beta chains follows, all from one sample in a study of siplizumab effects on memory and regulatory T cells. Some clones are missing from TCRdb's copy, which holds only in-frame ones; the method was immunoSEQ multiplex PCR. The sample records 80,000 to 130,000 clones, 94% being singletons. Sequenced sample: Tregs sorted from blood. The receptors originated from a human donor in good health. CDR3s include the opening cysteine and the closing phenylalanine or tryptophan. The D gene is left open where the match is weak. Part of the rows lack a size; the others show once, few, many or a class for expanded clones.

V gene: TRBV10-2
D gene: -
J gene: TRBJ2-6
clone size: -
CDR3 length: 12
CDR3 DNA: TGCGCCACCGTATCTGGGGCCAACGTCCTGACTTTC
CDR3 protein: CATVSGANVLTF

V gene: TRBV5-5
D gene: -
J gene: TRBJ2-3
clone size: once
CDR3 length: 14
CDR3 DNA: TGTGCCAGCAGCTTGCTTGGGGGTCCAGATACGCAGTATTTT
CDR3 protein: CASSLLGGPDTQYF

V gene: TRBV19
D gene: -
J gene: TRBJ2-2
clone size: -
CDR3 length: 14
CDR3 DNA: TGTGCCAGTATATCAGGGGCCCTCACCGGGGAGCTGTTTTTT
CDR3 protein: CASISGALTGELFF

V gene: TRBV7-9
D gene: TRBD1
J gene: TRBJ1-2
clone size: once
CDR3 length: 15
CDR3 DNA: TGTGCCAGCAGCTTAGGGACAGGGTTTGGTGATGGCTACACCTTC
CDR3 protein: CASSLGTGFGDGYTF

V gene: TRBV18
D gene: TRBD2
J gene: TRBJ2-1
clone size: -
CDR3 length: 14
CDR3 DNA: TGTGCCAGCTCAGAAACTAGCGGGAGTGATGAGCAGTTCTTC
CDR3 protein: CASSETSGSDEQFF

V gene: TRBV5-6
D gene: TRBD2
J gene: TRBJ2-7
clone size: once
CDR3 length: 17
CDR3 DNA: TGTGCCAGCAGCCCGGGACTAGCGGGAGGCCAATCCTACGAGCAGTACTTC
CDR3 protein: CASSPGLAGGQSYEQYF

V gene: TRBV5-1
D gene: -
J gene: TRBJ2-7
clone size: once
CDR3 length: 13
CDR3 DNA: TGCGCCAGCAGCGACGGGCGTTCCTACGAGCAGTACTTC
CDR3 protein: CASSDGRSYEQYF

V gene: TRBV2
D gene: -
J gene: TRBJ1-1
clone size: -
CDR3 length: 13
CDR3 DNA: TGTGCCAGCAGTTTTAAACAGGGCACTGAAGCTTTCTTT
CDR3 protein: CASSFKQGTEAFF

V gene: TRBV30
D gene: -
J gene: TRBJ1-1
clone size: -
CDR3 length: 15
CDR3 DNA: TGTGCCTGGAGACTGTTAGGAGGGAGAAACACTGAAGCTTTCTTT
CDR3 protein: CAWRLLGGRNTEAFF

V gene: TRBV5-1
D gene: -
J gene: TRBJ2-5
clone size: -
CDR3 length: 14
CDR3 DNA: TGCGCCAGCAGCGCTTTACCCGACCAAGAGACCCAGTACTTC
CDR3 protein: CASSALPDQETQYF

V gene: TRBV25-1
D gene: TRBD1
J gene: TRBJ2-4
clone size: -
CDR3 length: 12
CDR3 DNA: TGTGCCAGCAGTGCGATGACAGGGGTTCAGTACTTC
CDR3 protein: CASSAMTGVQYF

V gene: TRBV11-2
D gene: -
J gene: TRBJ2-7
clone size: -
CDR3 length: 11
CDR3 DNA: TGTGCCAGCAGCTTAGCGGTCGTGCAGTACTTC
CDR3 protein: CASSLAVVQYF

V gene: TRBV2
D gene: -
J gene: TRBJ1-1
clone size: -
CDR3 length: 12
CDR3 DNA: TGTGCCAGCAGTGGAAGTGGCGGCTCGGCTTTCTTT
CDR3 protein: CASSGSGGSAFF

V gene: TRBV7-9
D gene: -
J gene: TRBJ1-5
clone size: -
CDR3 length: 14
CDR3 DNA: TGTGCCAGCAGCTTAGATGGTGTTTATCAGCCCCAGCATTTT
CDR3 protein: CASSLDGVYQPQHF

V gene: TRBV30
D gene: -
J gene: TRBJ2-7
clone size: once
CDR3 length: 12
CDR3 DNA: TGTGCCTGGAGTCGGCAGGGTTACGAGCAGTACTTC
CDR3 protein: CAWSRQGYEQYF

V gene: TRBV2
D gene: -
J gene: TRBJ2-3
clone size: -
CDR3 length: 13
CDR3 DNA: TGTGCCAGCAGAAGTCCGGGCACAGATACGCAGTATTTT
CDR3 protein: CASRSPGTDTQYF

V gene: TRBV25-1
D gene: -
J gene: TRBJ2-1
clone size: -
CDR3 length: 14
CDR3 DNA: TGTGCCAGCAGTGAACTTACAGGGAACAATGAGCAGTTCTTC
CDR3 protein: CASSELTGNNEQFF

V gene: TRBV10-2
D gene: TRBD2
J gene: TRBJ2-2
clone size: -
CDR3 length: 18
CDR3 DNA: TGCGCCAGCAGGCCCCTGACTAGCGGGAGGGGGAACACCGGGGAGCTGTTTTTT
CDR3 protein: CASRPLTSGRGNTGELFF

V gene: TRBV4-2
D gene: -
J gene: TRBJ1-2
clone size: -
CDR3 length: 13
CDR3 DNA: TGTGCCAGCAGCCAAGCCCGGGTCCAGGGCTACACCTTC
CDR3 protein: CASSQARVQGYTF

V gene: TRBV2
D gene: -
J gene: TRBJ2-1
clone size: -
CDR3 length: 15
CDR3 DNA: TGTGCCAGCAGTGAACTCGGGACTGGGTACAATGAGCAGTTCTTC
CDR3 protein: CASSELGTGYNEQFF

V gene: TRBV11-2
D gene: TRBD2
J gene: TRBJ2-3
clone size: -
CDR3 length: 15
CDR3 DNA: TGTGCCAGCAGCCGTAGCGGGAGTACGGCAGATACGCAGTATTTT
CDR3 protein: CASSRSGSTADTQYF

V gene: TRBV18
D gene: TRBD2
J gene: TRBJ2-7
clone size: -
CDR3 length: 14
CDR3 DNA: TGTGCCAGCTCACCTAGCGGGGCCGCCTACGAGCAGTACTTC
CDR3 protein: CASSPSGAAYEQYF

V gene: TRBV30
D gene: -
J gene: TRBJ2-1
clone size: -
CDR3 length: 16
CDR3 DNA: TGTGCCTGGAGTGTACCAGCCTCCATTACCTACAATGAGCAGTTCTTC
CDR3 protein: CAWSVPASITYNEQFF

V gene: TRBV11-2
D gene: -
J gene: TRBJ2-5
clone size: -
CDR3 length: 18
CDR3 DNA: TGTGCCAGCAGCTTCCGGTCGTCGTATTTGGCTGGCCAAGAGACCCAGTACTTC
CDR3 protein: CASSFRSSYLAGQETQYF

V gene: TRBV7-3
D gene: TRBD2
J gene: TRBJ2-1
clone size: -
CDR3 length: 15
CDR3 DNA: TGTGCCAGCAGCCTGGGACTAGCGGGAGGGAATGAGCAGTTCTTC
CDR3 protein: CASSLGLAGGNEQFF

V gene: TRBV27
D gene: -
J gene: TRBJ1-4
clone size: -
CDR3 length: 17
CDR3 DNA: TGTGCCAGCAGGCAGGGAGGGGGGTTCGCAACTAATGAAAAACTGTTTTTT
CDR3 protein: CASRQGGGFATNEKLFF

V gene: TRBV9
D gene: TRBD2
J gene: TRBJ2-1
clone size: -
CDR3 length: 15
CDR3 DNA: TGTGCCAGCAGCCCTCAGCTAGCGGTATACAATGAGCAGTTCTTC
CDR3 protein: CASSPQLAVYNEQFF

V gene: TRBV18
D gene: -
J gene: TRBJ1-3
clone size: -
CDR3 length: 17
CDR3 DNA: TGTGCCAGCTCACCAGGAGGCACTCACTCCTCTGGAAACACCATATATTTT
CDR3 protein: CASSPGGTHSSGNTIYF

V gene: TRBV11-2
D gene: TRBD1
J gene: TRBJ2-5
clone size: -
CDR3 length: 11
CDR3 DNA: TGTGCCAGCAGCTCGTTTTGGGACAGAGACTTC
CDR3 protein: CASSSFWDRDF

V gene: TRBV18
D gene: TRBD1
J gene: TRBJ1-1
clone size: -
CDR3 length: 14
CDR3 DNA: TGTGCCAGCTCAACGACAGGGATGAACACTGAAGCTTTCTTT
CDR3 protein: CASSTTGMNTEAFF

V gene: TRBV2
D gene: -
J gene: TRBJ1-2
clone size: -
CDR3 length: 12
CDR3 DNA: TGTGCCAGCAACGCCCATAACTATGGCTACACCTTC
CDR3 protein: CASNAHNYGYTF

V gene: TRBV10-3
D gene: -
J gene: TRBJ1-5
clone size: once
CDR3 length: 12
CDR3 DNA: TGTGCCATCAGTGAGACTGCCAAGCGCCAGCATTTT
CDR3 protein: CAISETAKRQHF

V gene: TRBV5-3
D gene: -
J gene: TRBJ1-2
clone size: -
CDR3 length: 9
CDR3 DNA: TGTGCCAGGACAGCTGGCTACACCTTC
CDR3 protein: CARTAGYTF

V gene: TRBV5-1
D gene: TRBD1
J gene: TRBJ2-6
clone size: -
CDR3 length: 17
CDR3 DNA: TGCGCCAGCAGCTTAGTACAGGGGGTGGCTGGGGCCAACGTCCTGACTTTC
CDR3 protein: CASSLVQGVAGANVLTF

V gene: TRBV25-1
D gene: -
J gene: TRBJ1-1
clone size: -
CDR3 length: 12
CDR3 DNA: TGTGCCAGCAGTCGACCGGGGACTGAAGCTTTCTTT
CDR3 protein: CASSRPGTEAFF

V gene: TRBV18
D gene: -
J gene: TRBJ2-7
clone size: -
CDR3 length: 13
CDR3 DNA: TGTGCCAGCTCACGTGGGGGGCTTTACGAGCAGTACTTC
CDR3 protein: CASSRGGLYEQYF

V gene: TRBV4-2
D gene: TRBD2
J gene: TRBJ2-1
clone size: -
CDR3 length: 14
CDR3 DNA: TGTGCCAGCAGCCAGACCGGGACTAGCAATGAGCAGTTCTTC
CDR3 protein: CASSQTGTSNEQFF

V gene: TRBV4-2
D gene: -
J gene: TRBJ1-2
clone size: -
CDR3 length: 15
CDR3 DNA: TGTGCCAGCAGCCCGCAAGGGCAACTTTTCTATGGCTACACCTTC
CDR3 protein: CASSPQGQLFYGYTF

V gene: TRBV28
D gene: -
J gene: TRBJ1-1
clone size: few
CDR3 length: 14
CDR3 DNA: TGTGCCAGCAGTTTCCTTAAACGGAACACTGAAGCTTTCTTT
CDR3 protein: CASSFLKRNTEAFF

V gene: TRBV15
D gene: -
J gene: TRBJ1-1
clone size: -
CDR3 length: 11
CDR3 DNA: TGTGCCACCCTAAAGAACACTGAAGCTTTCTTT
CDR3 protein: CATLKNTEAFF

V gene: TRBV6-1
D gene: -
J gene: TRBJ2-7
clone size: -
CDR3 length: 14
CDR3 DNA: TGTGCCAGCAGGGGAGGTGGGCTCAAGTACGAGCAGTACTTC
CDR3 protein: CASRGGGLKYEQYF

V gene: TRBV5-1
D gene: TRBD2
J gene: TRBJ2-1
clone size: -
CDR3 length: 16
CDR3 DNA: TGCGCCAGCAGCCTGGGGGCACTAGCGGGAATTAGTGAGCAGTTCTTC
CDR3 protein: CASSLGALAGISEQFF

V gene: TRBV4-2
D gene: -
J gene: TRBJ2-2
clone size: -
CDR3 length: 15
CDR3 DNA: TGTGCCAGCAGCCAAGTGAGGTTCTTGACCGGGGAGCTGTTTTTT
CDR3 protein: CASSQVRFLTGELFF

V gene: TRBV18
D gene: -
J gene: TRBJ2-7
clone size: -
CDR3 length: 17
CDR3 DNA: TGTGCCAGCTCAGCCATTGTCGATTCAGACGTTTCCTACGAGCAGTACTTC
CDR3 protein: CASSAIVDSDVSYEQYF

V gene: TRBV19
D gene: TRBD1
J gene: TRBJ2-1
clone size: -
CDR3 length: 13
CDR3 DNA: TGTGCCAGTAGTATCTGGACAGGGTATGAGCAGTTCTTC
CDR3 protein: CASSIWTGYEQFF

V gene: TRBV7-9
D gene: -
J gene: TRBJ1-2
clone size: -
CDR3 length: 15
CDR3 DNA: TGTGCCAGCAGCTTAGCGGTAACTCAGGTCTATGGCTACACCTTC
CDR3 protein: CASSLAVTQVYGYTF

V gene: TRBV20-1
D gene: -
J gene: TRBJ1-5
clone size: -
CDR3 length: 11
CDR3 DNA: TGCAGTGCTGGGGGGCATCAGCCCCAGCATTTT
CDR3 protein: CSAGGHQPQHF

V gene: TRBV5-1
D gene: TRBD1
J gene: TRBJ1-1
clone size: -
CDR3 length: 14
CDR3 DNA: TGCGCCAGCATGGGAAGGGACAGCAACACTGAAGCTTTCTTT
CDR3 protein: CASMGRDSNTEAFF

V gene: TRBV6-5
D gene: -
J gene: TRBJ2-7
clone size: -
CDR3 length: 14
CDR3 DNA: TGTGCCAGCAGTTACAGGACAAATACCTACGAGCAGTACTTC
CDR3 protein: CASSYRTNTYEQYF

V gene: TRBV11-1
D gene: TRBD1
J gene: TRBJ1-1
clone size: -
CDR3 length: 14
CDR3 DNA: TGTGCCAGCAGCTGGCAACAGGGGAGAACTGAAGCTTTCTTT
CDR3 protein: CASSWQQGRTEAFF

V gene: TRBV5-1
D gene: TRBD1
J gene: TRBJ1-2
clone size: -
CDR3 length: 15
CDR3 DNA: TGCGCCAGCTCCGGGACAGCTCACCCTAACTATGGCTACACCTTC
CDR3 protein: CASSGTAHPNYGYTF

V gene: TRBV29-1
D gene: TRBD1
J gene: TRBJ2-2
clone size: -
CDR3 length: 16
CDR3 DNA: TGCAGCGCCCTGGAAGGGGACAGGGGCTACACCGGGGAGCTGTTTTTT
CDR3 protein: CSALEGDRGYTGELFF